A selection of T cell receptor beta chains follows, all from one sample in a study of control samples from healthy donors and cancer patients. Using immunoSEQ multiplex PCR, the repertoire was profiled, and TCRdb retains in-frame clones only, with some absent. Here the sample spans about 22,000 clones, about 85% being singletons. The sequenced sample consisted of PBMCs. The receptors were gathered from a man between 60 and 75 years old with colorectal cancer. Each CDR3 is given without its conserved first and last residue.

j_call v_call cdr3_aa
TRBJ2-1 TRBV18 ASSPREKDLNEQF
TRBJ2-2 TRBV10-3 AISESGLAGSRNTGELF
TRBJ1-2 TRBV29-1 SVEFGNYGYT
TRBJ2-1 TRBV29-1 SVEPSRQTTYNEQF
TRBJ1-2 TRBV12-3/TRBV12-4 ASSLEGYYGYT
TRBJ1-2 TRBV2 ASSEETGDGYT
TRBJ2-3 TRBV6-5 ASESRGGPPDTQY
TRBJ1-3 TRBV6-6 ASSYSPGGSGNTIY
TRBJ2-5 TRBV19 ASSISQVQETQY
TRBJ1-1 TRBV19 ASSVFLNTEAF
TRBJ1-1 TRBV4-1 ASSLRGLPEAF
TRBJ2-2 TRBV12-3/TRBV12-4 ASEQANTGELF
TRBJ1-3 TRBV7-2 ASSVGASGNTIY
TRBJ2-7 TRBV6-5 ASTGQGSTYEQY
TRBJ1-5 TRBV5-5 ASSLDGQANQPQH
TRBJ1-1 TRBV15 ATSRDNPEAF
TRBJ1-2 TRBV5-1 ASSSSTGAYGYT
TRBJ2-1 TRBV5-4 ASSLRGERQF
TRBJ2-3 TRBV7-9 ASRPRGFTDTQY
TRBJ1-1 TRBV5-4 ASSLGQRAF
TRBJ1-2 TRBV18 ASSPDAYYGYT
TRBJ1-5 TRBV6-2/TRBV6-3 ASSWGANNQPQH
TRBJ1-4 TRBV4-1 ASSQRGPFTNEKLF
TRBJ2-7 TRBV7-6 ASSQRQGAYEQY
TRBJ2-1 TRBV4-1 ASSQDGGSYNEQF
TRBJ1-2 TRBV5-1 ASSLASQGANYGYT
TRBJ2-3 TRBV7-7 ASSPTGASTDTQY
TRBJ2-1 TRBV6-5 ASGLQLAGYNEQF
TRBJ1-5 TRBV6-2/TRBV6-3 ASSSPGQPQH
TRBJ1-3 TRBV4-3 ASSQDGLPGNTIY
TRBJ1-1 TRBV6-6 ASSIRTGGGYTEAF
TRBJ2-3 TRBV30 AWSRGGPSTDTQY
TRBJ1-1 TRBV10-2 ASSGQGRGRTEAF
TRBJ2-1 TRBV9 ASSVKGQGGNEQF
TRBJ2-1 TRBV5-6 ASSSFGGEQF
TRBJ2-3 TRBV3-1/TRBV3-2 ASSLLAGHTDTQY
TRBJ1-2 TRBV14 ASSPLGQGYYGYT
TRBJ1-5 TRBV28 ASSPRQGDNQPQH
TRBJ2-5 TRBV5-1 ASSYYSGGQETQY
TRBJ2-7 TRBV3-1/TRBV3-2 ASSREGYEQY
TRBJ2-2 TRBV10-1 ASSESRGPGELF
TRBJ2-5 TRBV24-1 ATSGEVTGWGETQY
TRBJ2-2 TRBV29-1 SVPRSANTGELF
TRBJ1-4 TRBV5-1 ASSLQGTTNEKLF
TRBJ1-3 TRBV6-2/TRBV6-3 ASRYHRDSTISGNTIY
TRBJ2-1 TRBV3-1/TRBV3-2 ASSRGGLLPNEQF
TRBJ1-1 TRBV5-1 ASSLAGVSEAF
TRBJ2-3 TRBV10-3 ATRQGPDTQY
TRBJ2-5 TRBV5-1 ASGLTGGPQETQY
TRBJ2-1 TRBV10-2 ASSSFGGRVI
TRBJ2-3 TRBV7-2 ASSLVSSHTDTQY
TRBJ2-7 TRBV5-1 ASSQDSFISYEQY
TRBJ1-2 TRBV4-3 ASSLRAGGTNYGYT
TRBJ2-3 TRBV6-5 ASSYERWGTDTQY
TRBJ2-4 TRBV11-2 ASSARTGDGYIQY
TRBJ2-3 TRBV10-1 ASSGRDNPSTDTQY
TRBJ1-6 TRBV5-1 ASNTGTDNSPLH
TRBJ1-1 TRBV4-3 ASSQDMGVAAF
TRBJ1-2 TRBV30 ACVQGVSYGYT
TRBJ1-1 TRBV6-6 ASSRDSTPNTEAF